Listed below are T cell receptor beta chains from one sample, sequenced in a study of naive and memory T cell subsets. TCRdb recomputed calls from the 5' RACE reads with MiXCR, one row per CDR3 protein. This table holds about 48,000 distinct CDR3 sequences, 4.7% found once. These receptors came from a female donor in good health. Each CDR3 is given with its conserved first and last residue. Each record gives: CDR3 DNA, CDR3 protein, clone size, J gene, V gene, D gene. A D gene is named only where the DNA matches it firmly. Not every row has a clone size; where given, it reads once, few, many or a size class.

TGTGCCAGCAGGGCCAGGGCTACCTACAATGAGCAGTTCTTC | CASRARATYNEQFF | many | TRBJ2-1 | TRBV5-6 | NA
TGTGCCAGCAGGGACCCTTGGGGCGCCACTGAAGCTTTCTTT | CASRDPWGATEAFF | many | TRBJ1-1 | TRBV6-2/TRBV6-3 | NA
TGCAGCGTTGACCTCCGGCAGGGGGTATCACCCGGGGAGCTGTTTTTT | CSVDLRQGVSPGELFF | many | TRBJ2-2 | TRBV29-1 | TRBD1
TGCGCCAGCAGCTCCCCGGGGACTAGCGGGAGTACCCATGAGCAGTTCTTC | CASSSPGTSGSTHEQFF | many | TRBJ2-1 | TRBV5-1 | TRBD2
TGTGCCAGCAGCGGACAGGGTAAGGGCAATGAGCAGTTCTTC | CASSGQGKGNEQFF | many | TRBJ2-1 | TRBV9 | TRBD1
TGTGCCAGCAGTTTCCCCGGGACAGGGGGCTTGATAGACACCTTC | CASSFPGTGGLIDTF | many | TRBJ1-2 | TRBV28 | TRBD1
TGCAGTGCACAGTGGGGGAGTCCCACAGATACGCAGTATTTT | CSAQWGSPTDTQYF | many | TRBJ2-3 | TRBV20-1 | NA
TGTGCCAGCAGTTTCGGGACACGAGATGAAAAACTGTTTTTT | CASSFGTRDEKLFF | many | TRBJ1-4 | TRBV28 | NA
TGTGCCAGCAGCGTAGGGGGGATAGAGACCCAGTACTTC | CASSVGGIETQYF | many | TRBJ2-5 | TRBV9 | NA
TGTGCCAGCAGCTTAGGCTCAGGGACTAGCGGCAATGAGCAGTTCTTC | CASSLGSGTSGNEQFF | many | TRBJ2-1 | TRBV7-9 | TRBD2
TGTGCCAGCAGCGTCCGGGGGCTAGCCAAAAACATTCAGTACTTC | CASSVRGLAKNIQYF | many | TRBJ2-4 | TRBV9 | NA
TGTGCCAGCAGCCTACTGAACGCCGGGACAGGGGGGAACTCTGGGGCCAACGTCCTGACTTTC | CASSLLNAGTGGNSGANVLTF | many | TRBJ2-6 | TRBV3-1 | TRBD1
TGTGCCAGCAGTTACAGTCTTGGCGGGTCGGTTAGGGATGAGCAGTTCTTC | CASSYSLGGSVRDEQFF | many | TRBJ2-1 | TRBV6-2/TRBV6-3 | NA
TGCAGTGCTAGAGATTTGTCCGATCCCATCCCCTACGAGCAGTACTTC | CSARDLSDPIPYEQYF | many | TRBJ2-7 | TRBV20-1 | NA
TGTGCCAGCAGTTTCGGGACTAGCGGGTTTTACAATGAGCAGTTCTTC | CASSFGTSGFYNEQFF | few | TRBJ2-1 | TRBV28 | TRBD2
TGTGCCAGCTCACGTTTCACCGGGGAGCTGTTTTTT | CASSRFTGELFF | many | TRBJ2-2 | TRBV19 | NA
TGCGCCAGCAGCCCCACCGGGACGCCCTATGAGCAGTACTTC | CASSPTGTPYEQYF | NA | TRBJ2-7 | TRBV5-1 | NA
TGTGCCAGCAGACCCGGGACAGGGGTCAATCAGCCCCAGCATTTT | CASRPGTGVNQPQHF | NA | TRBJ1-5 | TRBV12-3/TRBV12-4 | TRBD1
TGTGCCAGCAGCTTAGAGCGACTCTCCTACAATGAGCAGTTCTTC | CASSLERLSYNEQFF | few | TRBJ2-1 | TRBV7-8 | NA
TGCAGCGTTGAAGTCCAACTAGGGGGAAATGAGCAGTTCTTC | CSVEVQLGGNEQFF | many | TRBJ2-1 | TRBV29-1 | NA
TGCAGCGCCTTAAAGGGACAGGGGAACACCGGGGAGCTGTTTTTT | CSALKGQGNTGELFF | many | TRBJ2-2 | TRBV29-1 | TRBD1
TGTGCCAGCAGCTTAATCCCTGGAAACACCATATATTTT | CASSLIPGNTIYF | NA | TRBJ1-3 | TRBV7-2 | NA
TGCGCCAGCAGCCAGGACCCGGGACCCTTGGACTCCTACAATGAGCAGTTCTTC | CASSQDPGPLDSYNEQFF | few | TRBJ2-1 | TRBV4-1 | NA
TGTGCCAGCAGCGAGAGGCGAAATGAGCAGTTCTTC | CASSERRNEQFF | many | TRBJ2-1 | TRBV9 | NA
TGTGCCAGCAGTTCCCCGACAGGTGGTCAGCCCCAGCATTTT | CASSSPTGGQPQHF | many | TRBJ1-5 | TRBV12-3/TRBV12-4 | NA
TGTGCCAGCAGCGACGGACAATCTCCTTCGTACGAGCAGTACTTC | CASSDGQSPSYEQYF | many | TRBJ2-7 | TRBV7-9 | NA
TGCAGCGCTGGGGATGGAAATTCACCCCTCCACTTT | CSAGDGNSPLHF | many | TRBJ1-6 | TRBV29-1 | NA
TGTGCCAGCAGCTTAGGGCGGGAGCCCCGTCCGGAGCAGTACTTC | CASSLGREPRPEQYF | many | TRBJ2-7 | TRBV7-2 | TRBD2
TGTGCCAGCAGCCTACTACGGGACACTCCCAATGAGCAGTTCTTC | CASSLLRDTPNEQFF | many | TRBJ2-1 | TRBV3-1 | NA
TGTGCCAGCAGGTCCACCGGGACAGGGGGATTCGAGCAGTTCTTC | CASRSTGTGGFEQFF | many | TRBJ2-1 | TRBV12-3/TRBV12-4 | TRBD1
TGTGCCAGCAGCCGACAAGGGGAGACCCAGTACTTC | CASSRQGETQYF | NA | TRBJ2-5 | TRBV5-4 | NA
TGTGCCAGCACTACTCTATTGAGCACAGATACGCAGTATTTT | CASTTLLSTDTQYF | many | TRBJ2-3 | TRBV6-2/TRBV6-3 | NA
TGCAGTGCTCCGGCAGGGGGAAAGCCCCAGCATTTT | CSAPAGGKPQHF | NA | TRBJ1-5 | TRBV20-1 | TRBD1
TGTGCCAGCAGCCAAGATTTGGCAGAGAATTCACCCCTCCACTTT | CASSQDLAENSPLHF | many | TRBJ1-6 | TRBV14 | NA
TGCAGTGCTAGCAAGGAGGCTTTCTTT | CSASKEAFF | many | TRBJ1-1 | TRBV20-1 | NA
TGTGCCAGCAGTGGCGGTAGCGGGAGGGTGTCCTACAATGAGCAGTTCTTC | CASSGGSGRVSYNEQFF | many | TRBJ2-1 | TRBV6-1 | TRBD2
TGTGCCAGCAGTTTTGGCCAGAACACTGAAGCTTTCTTT | CASSFGQNTEAFF | NA | TRBJ1-1 | TRBV27 | NA
TGCAGTGCTATCCCTCGGGCTAGCGGGACCAAAAACATTCAGTACTTC | CSAIPRASGTKNIQYF | NA | TRBJ2-4 | TRBV20-1 | TRBD2
TGCGCCAGCAGCGCGGGGACTAGCGGGAGTTTTCGGATAGTAGAGACCCAGTACTTC | CASSAGTSGSFRIVETQYF | many | TRBJ2-5 | TRBV5-1 | TRBD2
TGTGCCAGCAGTCGACTAGCGGGAGGCACAGATACGCAGTATTTT | CASSRLAGGTDTQYF | many | TRBJ2-3 | TRBV11-2 | TRBD2
TGCGCCAGCAGCTTGGAGGGGCTCAGAACCAATGAGCAGTTCTTC | CASSLEGLRTNEQFF | NA | TRBJ2-1 | TRBV5-1 | NA
TGTGCCAGCAGTTACTTTAGGGGCCACAGGTGGGAGCAGTACTTC | CASSYFRGHRWEQYF | few | TRBJ2-7 | TRBV6-5 | NA
TGTGCCAGCAGCCTGGGACAGGGGTTTGAATACGAGCAGTACTTC | CASSLGQGFEYEQYF | NA | TRBJ2-7 | TRBV7-9 | TRBD1
TGTGCCAGTACGGGACTAGCGGGAGGGGGTGAGCAGTTCTTC | CASTGLAGGGEQFF | many | TRBJ2-1 | TRBV19 | TRBD2
TGCAGCGTTATCCCTGGACAGGGCTACTATGGCGACACCTTC | CSVIPGQGYYGDTF | NA | TRBJ1-2 | TRBV29-1 | TRBD1
TGTGCCAGCAGTTTGCCCCGGAGGCCCCAGCATTTT | CASSLPRRPQHF | few | TRBJ1-5 | TRBV28 | NA
TGCAGTGCTAGAGAAGAACCTTGGACAGGAAGCTACGAGCAGTACTTC | CSAREEPWTGSYEQYF | many | TRBJ2-7 | TRBV20-1 | TRBD1
TGCGCCAGCAGCTTGGATCTACCCAAACGGACAGATACGCAGTATTTT | CASSLDLPKRTDTQYF | NA | TRBJ2-3 | TRBV5-1 | NA
TGTGCCAGCAGAACCGGACAGCCTGGGGCCAACGTCCTGACTTTC | CASRTGQPGANVLTF | many | TRBJ2-6 | TRBV27 | NA
TGCAGCGTTGAAGTGGGGACTAGTCGCTACGAGCAGTACTTC | CSVEVGTSRYEQYF | many | TRBJ2-7 | TRBV29-1 | TRBD2
TGTGCCAGCAGTTTTGATCGGGACTTATACTACGAGCAGTACTTC | CASSFDRDLYYEQYF | many | TRBJ2-7 | TRBV28 | NA
TGCAGTGCTAGCCCATCGGGCAATTCACCCCTCCACTTT | CSASPSGNSPLHF | many | TRBJ1-6 | TRBV20-1 | NA
TGTGCCAGCAGCAAGGATGCGGTCTCTGGAAACACCATATATTTT | CASSKDAVSGNTIYF | many | TRBJ1-3 | TRBV6-2/TRBV6-3 | NA
TGTGCCAGCAGATGGATGACTAGCGATCATTACGAGCAGTACTTC | CASRWMTSDHYEQYF | many | TRBJ2-7 | TRBV11-2 | TRBD2
TGTGCCAGCGGGTCCGGTGCGGGTGTATCCTACGAGCAGTACTTC | CASGSGAGVSYEQYF | many | TRBJ2-7 | TRBV6-5 | NA
TGTGCCAGCAGGAAGACAGGGGGCCTCTACGAGCAGTACTTC | CASRKTGGLYEQYF | few | TRBJ2-7 | TRBV6-2/TRBV6-3 | TRBD1
TGTGCCAGCAGTCAAAGACGCCCCCAAACAGGGCTCGAGCAGTACTTC | CASSQRRPQTGLEQYF | many | TRBJ2-7 | TRBV28 | NA